Listed below are T cell receptor beta chains from one sample, sequenced in a study of cytomegalovirus exposure and HLA in healthy donors. Sequencing was performed with immunoSEQ multiplex PCR; in TCRdb, only in-frame clones are kept and a portion is missing. The table lists about 240,000 clones, 70% to 90% of them singletons, with around 1.2% in the top ten. Source material: PBMCs. The receptors shown here come from a woman aged 25 to 39 in good health and CMV-seropositive. Both conserved end residues are part of each CDR3. Each record gives: V gene, clone size, D gene, J gene, CDR3 DNA, CDR3 protein. D genes are given only for firm matches. Rows give clone size only sometimes, using once, few, many, or a class for an expanded clone.

V: TRBV9; size: .; D: TRBD1; J: TRBJ2-1; DNA: TGTGCCAGCAGGACTCCGGGACAGCACAATGAGCAGTTCTTC; CDR3: CASRTPGQHNEQFF
V: TRBV18; size: .; D: TRBD1; J: TRBJ1-1; DNA: TGTGCCAGCTCACGAAGGGACAGGGGGCAGTTGATGAACACTGAAGCTTTCTTT; CDR3: CASSRRDRGQLMNTEAFF
V: TRBV2; size: .; D: .; J: TRBJ2-5; DNA: TGTGCCAGCAGCTCGGGATTAGCCCAAGAGACCCAGTACTTC; CDR3: CASSSGLAQETQYF
V: TRBV10-1; size: .; D: TRBD2; J: TRBJ2-1; DNA: TGCGCCAGCAGTGAGATGCTAGCGGGAGACAATGAGCAGTTCTTC; CDR3: CASSEMLAGDNEQFF
V: TRBV25-1; size: .; D: TRBD1; J: TRBJ1-2; DNA: TGTGCCAGCAGTGGGATACAGGGGTACTATGGCTACACCTTC; CDR3: CASSGIQGYYGYTF
V: TRBV28; size: .; D: .; J: TRBJ2-6; DNA: TGTGCCTCCGGACAGATCACTACAGGGGCCAACGTCCTGACTTTC; CDR3: CASGQITTGANVLTF
V: TRBV18; size: .; D: TRBD1; J: TRBJ1-1; DNA: TGTGCCAGCTCGATTCTCTCAGGGGGCCAGGTTGGTACTGAAGCTTTCTTT; CDR3: CASSILSGGQVGTEAFF
V: TRBV7-2; size: .; D: .; J: TRBJ2-5; DNA: TGTGCCAGCAGCTTCTCGGAGACCCAGTACTTC; CDR3: CASSFSETQYF
V: TRBV5-1; size: .; D: .; J: TRBJ2-1; DNA: TGCGCCAGCTCCCCGGGACACCTTAACCCGTTCTTC; CDR3: CASSPGHLNPFF
V: TRBV7-8; size: .; D: .; J: TRBJ2-7; DNA: TGTGCCTGCAGGGAAAACTCGGGGTCCTACGAGCAGTACTTC; CDR3: CACRENSGSYEQYF
V: TRBV14; size: few; D: .; J: TRBJ2-7; DNA: TGTGCCAGCAGGTTGACAGGCCTTTACGAGCAGTACTTC; CDR3: CASRLTGLYEQYF
V: TRBV9; size: .; D: TRBD1; J: TRBJ1-1; DNA: TGTGCCAGCAGCGTAGTGGACAGGGGTTTCATGAACACTGAAGCTTTCTTT; CDR3: CASSVVDRGFMNTEAFF
V: TRBV29-1; size: .; D: TRBD2; J: TRBJ2-7; DNA: TGCAGCGTTGGGCGCCCTAGCGGGAGTGACGAGCAGTACTTC; CDR3: CSVGRPSGSDEQYF
V: TRBV19; size: .; D: .; J: TRBJ2-7; DNA: TGTGCCAGTAGTATAGATGTCGGGGGAGTAGCCTACGAGCAGTACTTC; CDR3: CASSIDVGGVAYEQYF
V: TRBV7-9; size: .; D: TRBD2; J: TRBJ2-1; DNA: TGTGCCAGCAGCCCAGGACTAGCGGGAGTCTACAATGAGCAGTTCTTC; CDR3: CASSPGLAGVYNEQFF
V: TRBV15; size: .; D: .; J: TRBJ1-2; DNA: TGTGCCACCAGCAGAGGATTTAGAGCAGGCTGGGGCTACACCTTC; CDR3: CATSRGFRAGWGYTF
V: TRBV10-3; size: .; D: TRBD2; J: TRBJ2-3; DNA: TGTGCCACGCTGGGGGACGGCCTGGAGCGGGAGGGCAGCACAGATACGCAGTATTTT; CDR3: CATLGDGLEREGSTDTQYF
V: TRBV30; size: .; D: TRBD2; J: TRBJ2-2; DNA: TGTGCCTGGAGTGTCTTGGGAGGGGCCGGGGAGCTGTTTTTT; CDR3: CAWSVLGGAGELFF
V: TRBV5-8; size: .; D: .; J: TRBJ1-5; DNA: TGTGCCAGCAGCTTGTTTAGCGTCTGGTTTCAGCCCCAGCATTTT; CDR3: CASSLFSVWFQPQHF
V: TRBV10-3; size: .; D: TRBD1; J: TRBJ2-7; DNA: TGTGCCATCAGAGAACAGGGGGAGAATTCCTACGAGCAGTACTTC; CDR3: CAIREQGENSYEQYF
V: TRBV7-9; size: .; D: TRBD2; J: TRBJ2-2; DNA: TGTGCCAGCAGCTTGGGACTAGCGGGGGGGAACACCGGGGAGCTGTTTTTT; CDR3: CASSLGLAGGNTGELFF
V: TRBV10-3; size: few; D: TRBD2; J: TRBJ2-5; DNA: TGTGCCATCAGGCTAGCGGGAGAAGAGACCCAGTACTTC; CDR3: CAIRLAGEETQYF
V: TRBV2; size: .; D: TRBD1; J: TRBJ2-7; DNA: TGTGCCAGCGGACAGGGATTCACCTACGAGCAGTACTTC; CDR3: CASGQGFTYEQYF
V: TRBV27; size: .; D: TRBD1; J: TRBJ2-3; DNA: TGTGCCAGCGGACAGGGGTCCGGAGATACGCAGTATTTT; CDR3: CASGQGSGDTQYF
V: TRBV5-1; size: .; D: .; J: TRBJ2-3; DNA: TGCGCCAGCAGCTTGAGGGGCCCAGATACGCAGTATTTT; CDR3: CASSLRGPDTQYF
V: TRBV2; size: .; D: .; J: TRBJ2-5; DNA: TGTGCCAGCAGTCGAATGTCCCGGGGGGAGACCCAGTACTTC; CDR3: CASSRMSRGETQYF
V: TRBV4-1; size: .; D: .; J: TRBJ1-2; DNA: TGCGCCAGCAGCCCCCCATCCGGGGGGCGATGGTATGGCTACACCTTC; CDR3: CASSPPSGGRWYGYTF
V: TRBV6-1; size: once; D: TRBD1; J: TRBJ2-7; DNA: TGTGCCAGCAGTGTCACAGGGGGTGCCTACGAGCAGTACTTC; CDR3: CASSVTGGAYEQYF
V: TRBV7-3; size: .; D: TRBD1; J: TRBJ1-2; DNA: TGTGCCAGCAGCCCCGACAGGGCCCCTATCTATGGCTACACCTTC; CDR3: CASSPDRAPIYGYTF
V: TRBV4-1; size: .; D: .; J: TRBJ2-7; DNA: TGCGCCAGCAGCCATTTAGGACTGGGACAAGGCGAGCAGTACTTC; CDR3: CASSHLGLGQGEQYF
V: TRBV6-1; size: .; D: TRBD2; J: TRBJ2-7; DNA: TGTGCCAGCAGACCTGGGGGGGCCTACGAGCAGTACTTC; CDR3: CASRPGGAYEQYF
V: TRBV5-1; size: .; D: TRBD2; J: TRBJ2-5; DNA: TGCGCCAGCATGCGGTGGACTAGCGGGAGTCTAGAAGAGACCCAGTACTTC; CDR3: CASMRWTSGSLEETQYF
V: TRBV6-1; size: .; D: .; J: TRBJ1-2; DNA: TGTGCCAGCAGTGTTACAGGACCGGAGATCTATGGCTACACCTTC; CDR3: CASSVTGPEIYGYTF
V: TRBV18; size: .; D: TRBD2; J: TRBJ2-1; DNA: TGTGCCAGCTCACCGCGGGAGCGACATGATAATGAGCAGTTCTTC; CDR3: CASSPRERHDNEQFF
V: TRBV29-1; size: .; D: TRBD2; J: TRBJ2-1; DNA: TGCAGCGTGCATTCAGCGGGAGGGCCCTCCTACAATGAGCAGTTCTTC; CDR3: CSVHSAGGPSYNEQFF
V: TRBV30; size: few; D: .; J: TRBJ2-7; DNA: TGTGCCTGGAGTCTCCGCTGGGGCGGAGAGCGATACGAGCAGTACTTC; CDR3: CAWSLRWGGERYEQYF
V: TRBV29-1; size: .; D: .; J: TRBJ1-1; DNA: TGCAGCGTTGTAGGAACAATCGACATGAACACTGAAGCTTTCTTT; CDR3: CSVVGTIDMNTEAFF
V: TRBV13; size: .; D: .; J: TRBJ2-2; DNA: TGTGCCAGCGATCTCAGTGGCGGGGTTCATTACCCCGGGGAGCTGTTTTTT; CDR3: CASDLSGGVHYPGELFF
V: TRBV5-1; size: few; D: TRBD2; J: TRBJ2-3; DNA: TGCGCCAGCAGCTCGGGACTAGCGGGGAGCACAGATACGCAGTATTTT; CDR3: CASSSGLAGSTDTQYF
V: TRBV30; size: .; D: TRBD1; J: TRBJ1-1; DNA: TGTGCCTGGAGTGACCCCGGGACAGGGAAAACTGAAGCTTTCTTT; CDR3: CAWSDPGTGKTEAFF
V: TRBV6-6; size: .; D: .; J: TRBJ1-1; DNA: TGTGCCAGCAGTTTCCTCCTGGGAAGGGGTAACACTGAAGCTTTCTTT; CDR3: CASSFLLGRGNTEAFF
V: TRBV19; size: .; D: TRBD1; J: TRBJ1-5; DNA: TGTGCCAGTAGTAACTCCCAACGACAGGGGCTCCAGCCCCAGCATTTT; CDR3: CASSNSQRQGLQPQHF
V: TRBV6-6; size: .; D: TRBD2; J: TRBJ2-1; DNA: TGTGCCAGCATTTCCAGCGGGAGGGCCTCGGGAAATGAGCAGTTCTTC; CDR3: CASISSGRASGNEQFF
V: TRBV7-2; size: .; D: TRBD2; J: TRBJ2-5; DNA: TGTGCCAGCAGCAAAGGGACTAGCGCGAACCAAGAGACCCAGTACTTC; CDR3: CASSKGTSANQETQYF
V: TRBV5-4; size: few; D: .; J: TRBJ1-1; DNA: TGTGCCAGCAGCTCAATCGACTTACTCACTGAAGCTTTCTTT; CDR3: CASSSIDLLTEAFF
V: TRBV30; size: .; D: .; J: TRBJ1-1; DNA: TGTGCCTGGAGTGGCAGGGGCGACACTGAAGCTTTCTTT; CDR3: CAWSGRGDTEAFF
V: TRBV6-1; size: .; D: TRBD1; J: TRBJ1-2; DNA: TGTGCCAGCAGTTCTCCGGGACAGGGACAGGGTGGCTACACCTTC; CDR3: CASSSPGQGQGGYTF
V: TRBV29-1; size: .; D: TRBD1; J: TRBJ2-3; DNA: TGCAGCGTTGCCCCGGGACAGGGAGGTTTGCGGGGAGATACGCAGTATTTT; CDR3: CSVAPGQGGLRGDTQYF
V: TRBV11-3; size: .; D: .; J: TRBJ2-7; DNA: TGTGCCAGCAGCTTAACCCCGGAGCAGCAGCAGTACTTC; CDR3: CASSLTPEQQQYF
V: TRBV4-1; size: .; D: .; J: TRBJ1-1; DNA: TGCGCCAGCAGCCAAGGGGGGGGAATGAACACTGAAGCTTTCTTT; CDR3: CASSQGGGMNTEAFF
V: TRBV27; size: .; D: .; J: TRBJ1-1; DNA: TGTGCCAGCAGTTTAAGACAGTCGAACACTGAAGCTTTCTTT; CDR3: CASSLRQSNTEAFF
V: TRBV7-2; size: .; D: .; J: TRBJ2-7; DNA: TGTGCCAGCAGCTTATTCAGGGGTTACGAGCAGTACTTC; CDR3: CASSLFRGYEQYF
V: TRBV13; size: .; D: .; J: TRBJ2-4; DNA: TGTGCCAGCAGCCCATTAACGGGGGACAAAAACATTCAGTACTTC; CDR3: CASSPLTGDKNIQYF
V: TRBV5-1; size: .; D: TRBD2; J: TRBJ2-7; DNA: TGCGCCAGCAGCTTGGTACAGCGGGAGCTCGAGCAGTACTTC; CDR3: CASSLVQRELEQYF
V: TRBV19; size: .; D: .; J: TRBJ2-3; DNA: TGTGCCAGCGCATTACAGGGCACAGATACGCAGTATTTT; CDR3: CASALQGTDTQYF